The present T cell receptor (beta chain) was sequenced within a study of regulatory T cells in long-lasting Graves disease (dated by TCRdb to 2020 to 2023). For the wider study: Persistent Graves' disease meant more than 5 years of antithyroid drug treatment with TSH receptor autoantibodies that stayed positive. Patients with persistent Graves' disease were compared with patients with newly diagnosed Graves' disease using TCR sequencing and RNA sequencing of peripheral blood. The study was registered as a clinical trial and conducted in China. A total of approximately 35 samples were covered by TCR sequencing, comprising some 13 persistent and 20 newly diagnosed Graves' disease patients. On average, persistent Graves' disease patients in the clinical cohort had been on antithyroid drugs for approximately ten years. Results and caveats for the whole study, not just this receptor: The study examined only peripheral blood because the primary lesion, thyroid tissue, could not be accessed. Compared with newly diagnosed patients, persistent Graves' disease patients had lower TCR Shannon entropy and fewer highly expanded clones, which suggests clonal expansion. The authors noted that the small sample size was a limitation that may lower accuracy. Patients with persistent disease shared more public clonotypes (roughly 2,900) than newly diagnosed patients did (966). Only the TCR beta chain was sequenced and analyzed.

This clonotype occurred many times. This receptor's antigen is unknown. No per-base quality is available; no much larger clone lies one base away. Library prep was done by multiplex PCR. Sequencing was carried out with an Illumina HiSeq 4000. To build TCR beta libraries, CDR3 regions were amplified by Arm-PCR using iRepertoire HTBI primers. Gel purification was performed on PCR products prior to sequencing. Processing in the source paper ran as follows. Across samples, around 62 TRBV and 15 or so TRBJ segments were identified and used for gene usage analysis of CDR3 amino acid clonotypes. COPE and FqMerger were used to merge filtered high-quality paired reads into contigs. BLAST was used to align contigs to IMGT TRBV, TRBD and TRBJ reference genes, and CDR3 was defined according to IMGT. Any clonotype with a frequency above 0.1% was counted as a highly expanded clone. Shannon entropy served as the measure of repertoire diversity, while the Gini coefficient captured V-J evenness. A clonotype found in more than one individual was treated as public. The raw public data were reprocessed by TCRdb itself: fastp quality trimming at Q25, MiXCR clonotype calling, in-frame beta chains only. A single entry per CDR3 protein holds the most common genes and DNA from its merged rows. Clone size and V and J calls follow TCRdb, not the original study. This sample comprises about 430,000 distinct CDR3 sequences, 21% of them detected only once. The top ten clonotypes cover roughly an eighth of the sample.

Read against the paper, the sample's time point label means: persistent/refractory GD, antithyroid drugs over 5 years with positive TRAb. RNA was extracted from PBMCs in TRIzol for both TCR sequencing and RNA sequencing. Graves' disease was diagnosed according to American Thyroid Association guidelines. Patients for the study were recruited at an endocrinology department in Xi'an, China. From each patient, approximately 10 milliliters of peripheral blood was collected into an EDTA anticoagulant tube. Ficoll Paque Plus density gradient separation was used to isolate PBMCs, and no additional T cell sorting was done. An Agilent 2100 Bioanalyzer and agarose gel were used to check RNA quality, and a NanoDrop 2000 was used to measure RNA concentration. This TCR was sampled from a female donor with Graves disease. This specimen consisted of peripheral blood mononuclear cells (PBMCs), obtained when the disease was refractory, from a patient treated with antithyroid drugs.

The nucleotide sequence is TGCAGTGCTAGAGACCGGACAGGAACGGGCAATTCACCCCTCCACTTT. It specifies CSARDRTGTGNSPLHF. The chain joins TRBV20-1 to TRBJ1-6, with 7 bases matching TRBD1. V has 0 bases trimmed and J has 7 bases trimmed; junction bases matching no gene number 9. CDR1 and CDR2, looked up from the germline V gene (reference sequence), are DFQATT and SNEGSKA. Measured from the cysteine to the phenylalanine, the CDR3 is 16 residues long. The DNA shown is the 48-base CDR3, in frame from base 1.